This T cell receptor (beta chain) was observed in a study of PD-L1 blockade in urothelial cancer. Study overall: It was in about 2014 that patients started atezolizumab at 1,200 mg intravenously every 3 weeks. Researchers looked at the blood 3 weeks (second dose) and 6 weeks after treatment began. Study-wide findings and caveats: Having blood TCR clonality under the median before treatment predicted better survival.

CDR3 size: 18 residues. The trim removed 3 bases at V and 2 bases at J, leaving 14 bases unmatched. Germline CDR1 MNHEY, CDR2 SMNVEV (reference sequence). Synthetic spike-ins, TCR analog templates, were added into each PCR. Generated by immunoSEQ multiplex PCR, the TCRdb table keeps only in-frame clones and is missing some. The table lists about 39,000 clones, approximately 90% of them singletons. About this clone: Its matching antigen is unknown.

This sequence was found in a man aged 60 to 69 with urothelial cancer. The sample was PBMCs, taken around atezolizumab (anti-PD-L1) treatment. The chain employs TRBV27 and TRBJ2-7, with TRBD1 matching over 9 bases. The CDR3 loop reads CASSFLWGRDRVPYEQYF. CDR3 DNA sequence: TGTGCCAGCAGTTTCCTTTGGGGACGGGACAGGGTCCCCTACGAGCAGTACTTC.